This TCR beta chain derives from a study of T-cell reconstitution after alpha-beta-depleted transplantation in children. The authors prepared the TCRbeta library with unique molecular identifiers. TCRdb redid the calling of the PCR reads with MiXCR, one entry per CDR3 protein. This sample has approximately 200,000 distinct CDR3 sequences, with roughly 15% found just once. This clonotype appeared many times. The receptor's source is a human donor who donated a stem cell graft to a child with acute lymphoblastic leukemia. This specimen consisted of PBMCs from the stem cell graft donor, obtained from the stem cell graft.

The CDR3 DNA reads TGCAGCGTGGACCCAGAGGGGGCTTTCTTT. Protein: CSVDPEGAFF. The rearrangement links TRBV29-1 to TRBJ1-1; tentative D call: TRBD1 (5 bases). The ends were cut back, 6 bases at V and 11 bases at J, with 13 bases in the middle. Per the germline V gene, CDR1 is SQVTM and CDR2 is ANQGSEA. The CDR3 runs to 10 residues.